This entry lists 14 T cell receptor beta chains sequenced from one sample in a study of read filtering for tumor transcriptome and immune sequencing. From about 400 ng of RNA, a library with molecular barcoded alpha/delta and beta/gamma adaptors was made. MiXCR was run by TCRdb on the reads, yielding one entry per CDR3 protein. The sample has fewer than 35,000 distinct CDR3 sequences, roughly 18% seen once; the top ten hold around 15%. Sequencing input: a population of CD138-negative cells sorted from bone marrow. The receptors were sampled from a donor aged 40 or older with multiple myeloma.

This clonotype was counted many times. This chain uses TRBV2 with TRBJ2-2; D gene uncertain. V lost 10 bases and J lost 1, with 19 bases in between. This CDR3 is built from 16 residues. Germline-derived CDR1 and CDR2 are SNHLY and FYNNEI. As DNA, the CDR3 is TGTGCCACCCAGACTCCGCGGCCTTTGAACACCGGGGAGCTGTTTTTT. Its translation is CATQTPRPLNTGELFF.

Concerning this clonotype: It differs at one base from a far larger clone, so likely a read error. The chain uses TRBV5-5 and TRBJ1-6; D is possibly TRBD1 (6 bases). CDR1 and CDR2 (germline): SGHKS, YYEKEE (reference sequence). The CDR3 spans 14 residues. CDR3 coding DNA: TGTGCCAACAGCTTGACAGGTGTAGGGTCACCCCTCCACTTT. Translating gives CANSLTGVGSPLHF.

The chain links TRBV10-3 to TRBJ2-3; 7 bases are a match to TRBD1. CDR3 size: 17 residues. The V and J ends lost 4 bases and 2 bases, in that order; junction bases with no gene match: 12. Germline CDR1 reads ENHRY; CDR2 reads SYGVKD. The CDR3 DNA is TGTGCCATCAGTGGGTCGAGGGTGGGGACAGCCACAGATACGCAGTATTTT. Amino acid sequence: CAISGSRVGTATDTQYF.

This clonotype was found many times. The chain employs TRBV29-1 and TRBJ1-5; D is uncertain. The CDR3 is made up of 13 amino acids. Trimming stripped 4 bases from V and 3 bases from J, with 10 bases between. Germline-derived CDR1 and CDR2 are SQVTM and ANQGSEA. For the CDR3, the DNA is TGCAGCGTTGCTGTTCAAGTCAATCAGCCCCAGCATTTT. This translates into CSVAVQVNQPQHF.

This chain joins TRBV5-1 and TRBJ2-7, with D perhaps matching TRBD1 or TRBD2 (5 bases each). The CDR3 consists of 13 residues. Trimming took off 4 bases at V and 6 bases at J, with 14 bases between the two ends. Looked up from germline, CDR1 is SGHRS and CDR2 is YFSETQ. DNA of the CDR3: TGCGCCAGCAGCGACCGGGACGAGTCCGAGCAGTACTTC. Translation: CASSDRDESEQYF.

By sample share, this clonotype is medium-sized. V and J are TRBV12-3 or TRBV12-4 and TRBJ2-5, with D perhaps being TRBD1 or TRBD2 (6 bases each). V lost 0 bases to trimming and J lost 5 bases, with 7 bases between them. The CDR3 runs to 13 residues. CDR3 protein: CASSLAGGETQYF. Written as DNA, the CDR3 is TGTGCCAGCAGTTTAGCCGGGGGCGAGACCCAGTACTTC.

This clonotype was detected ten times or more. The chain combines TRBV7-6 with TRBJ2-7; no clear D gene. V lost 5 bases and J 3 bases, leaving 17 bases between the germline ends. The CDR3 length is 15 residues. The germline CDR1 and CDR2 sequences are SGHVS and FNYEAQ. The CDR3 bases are TGTGCCAGCAGCCTCCTTTCAACCCAGATCTACGAGCAGTACTTC. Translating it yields CASSLLSTQIYEQYF.

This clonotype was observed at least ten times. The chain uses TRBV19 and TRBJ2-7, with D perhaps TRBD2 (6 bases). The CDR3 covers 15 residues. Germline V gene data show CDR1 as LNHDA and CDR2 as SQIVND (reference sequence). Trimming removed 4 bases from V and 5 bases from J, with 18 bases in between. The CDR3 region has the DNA TGTGCCAGTAGTAACGTGTTCGGGGCGGGAAACGAGCAGTACTTC. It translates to CASSNVFGAGNEQYF.

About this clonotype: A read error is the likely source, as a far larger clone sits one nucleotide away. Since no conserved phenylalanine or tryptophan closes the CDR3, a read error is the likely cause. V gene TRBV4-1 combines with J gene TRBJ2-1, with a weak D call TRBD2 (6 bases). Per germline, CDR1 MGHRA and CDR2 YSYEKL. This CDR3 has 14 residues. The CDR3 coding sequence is TGTGCCAGCAGCCGAGAACCGGGGGATAATGAGCAGTTCCTC. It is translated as CASSREPGDNEQFL.

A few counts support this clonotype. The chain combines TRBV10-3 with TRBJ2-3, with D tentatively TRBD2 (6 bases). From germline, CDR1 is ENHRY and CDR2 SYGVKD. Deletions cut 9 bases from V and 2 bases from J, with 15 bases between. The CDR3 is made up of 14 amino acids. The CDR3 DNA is TGTGCCATTGCACCGGGACTCGACACAGATACGCAGTATTTT. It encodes CAIAPGLDTDTQYF.

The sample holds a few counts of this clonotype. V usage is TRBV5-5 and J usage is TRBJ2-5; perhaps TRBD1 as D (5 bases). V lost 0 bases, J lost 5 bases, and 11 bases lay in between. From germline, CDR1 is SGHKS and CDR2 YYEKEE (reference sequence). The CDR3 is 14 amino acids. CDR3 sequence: CASSLVDSRETQYF. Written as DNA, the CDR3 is TGTGCCAGCAGCTTGGTTGACAGTCGGGAGACCCAGTACTTC.

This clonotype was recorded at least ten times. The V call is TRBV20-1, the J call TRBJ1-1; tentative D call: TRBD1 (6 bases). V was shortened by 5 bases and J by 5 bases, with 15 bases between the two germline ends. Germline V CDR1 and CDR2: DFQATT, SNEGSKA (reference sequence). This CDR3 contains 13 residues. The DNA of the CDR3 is TGCAGTGCTGGTCAGGGGACGACGACTGAAGCTTTCTTT. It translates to CSAGQGTTTEAFF.

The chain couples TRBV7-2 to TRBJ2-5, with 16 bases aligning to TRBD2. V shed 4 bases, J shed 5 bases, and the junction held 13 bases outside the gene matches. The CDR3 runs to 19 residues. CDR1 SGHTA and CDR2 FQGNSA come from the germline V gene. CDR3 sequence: CASSSSMGLAGGPRETQYF. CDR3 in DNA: TGTGCCAGCAGCTCGTCCATGGGACTAGCGGGAGGGCCGCGGGAGACCCAGTACTTC.

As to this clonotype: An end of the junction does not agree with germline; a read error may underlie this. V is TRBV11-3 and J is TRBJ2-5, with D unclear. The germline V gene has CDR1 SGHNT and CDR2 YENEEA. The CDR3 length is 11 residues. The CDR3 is CAGSLSETQYF. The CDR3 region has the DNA TGTGCCGGCAGCTTATCAGAGACCCAGTACTTC.